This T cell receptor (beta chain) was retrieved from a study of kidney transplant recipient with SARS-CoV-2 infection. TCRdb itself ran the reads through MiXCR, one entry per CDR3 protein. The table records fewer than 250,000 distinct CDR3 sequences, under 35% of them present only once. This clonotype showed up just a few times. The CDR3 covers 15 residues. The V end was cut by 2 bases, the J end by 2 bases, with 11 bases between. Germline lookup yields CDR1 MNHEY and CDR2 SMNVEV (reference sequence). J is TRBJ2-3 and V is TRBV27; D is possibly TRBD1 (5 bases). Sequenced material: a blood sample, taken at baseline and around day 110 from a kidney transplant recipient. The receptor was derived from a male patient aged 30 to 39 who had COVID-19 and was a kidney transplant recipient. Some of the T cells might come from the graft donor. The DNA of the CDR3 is TGTGCCAGCAGTTTAAGCAGGGCGGCCACAGATACGCAGTATTTT. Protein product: CASSLSRAATDTQYF.